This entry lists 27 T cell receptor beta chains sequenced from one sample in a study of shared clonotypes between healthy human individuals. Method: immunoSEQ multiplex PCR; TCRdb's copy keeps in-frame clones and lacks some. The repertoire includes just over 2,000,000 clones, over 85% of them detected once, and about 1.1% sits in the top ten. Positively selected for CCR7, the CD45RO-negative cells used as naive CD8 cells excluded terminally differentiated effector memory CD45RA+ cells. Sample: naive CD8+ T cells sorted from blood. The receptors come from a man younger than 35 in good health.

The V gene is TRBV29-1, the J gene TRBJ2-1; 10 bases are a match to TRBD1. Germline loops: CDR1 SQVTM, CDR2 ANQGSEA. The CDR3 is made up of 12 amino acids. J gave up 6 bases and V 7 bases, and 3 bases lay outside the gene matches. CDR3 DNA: TGCAGCGCCTGGGACAGGGGCAATGAGCAGTTCTTC. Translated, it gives CSAWDRGNEQFF.

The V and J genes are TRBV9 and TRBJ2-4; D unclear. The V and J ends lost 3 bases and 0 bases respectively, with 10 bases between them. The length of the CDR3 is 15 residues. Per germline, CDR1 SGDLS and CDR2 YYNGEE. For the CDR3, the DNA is TGTGCCAGCAGCGCTAATACAGCAGCCAAAAACATTCAGTACTTC. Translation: CASSANTAAKNIQYF. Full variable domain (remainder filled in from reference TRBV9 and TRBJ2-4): DSGVTQTPKHLITATGQRVTLRCSPRSGDLSVYWYQQSLDQGLQFLIQYYNGEERAKGNILERFSAQQFPDLHSELNLSSLELGDSALYFCASSANTAAKNIQYFGAGTRLSVL.

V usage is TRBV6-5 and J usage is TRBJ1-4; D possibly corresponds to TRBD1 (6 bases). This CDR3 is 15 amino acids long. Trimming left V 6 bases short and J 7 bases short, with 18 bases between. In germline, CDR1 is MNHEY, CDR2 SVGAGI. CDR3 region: CASRLRGGEIEKLFF. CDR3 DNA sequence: TGTGCCAGCAGACTCCGGGGGGGCGAAATTGAAAAACTGTTTTTT.

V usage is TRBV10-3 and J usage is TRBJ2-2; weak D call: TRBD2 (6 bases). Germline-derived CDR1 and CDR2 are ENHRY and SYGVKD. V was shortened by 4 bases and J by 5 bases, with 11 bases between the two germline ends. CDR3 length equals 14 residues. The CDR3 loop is CAISGLVRTGELFF. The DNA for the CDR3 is TGTGCCATCAGTGGACTAGTAAGGACCGGGGAGCTGTTTTTT.

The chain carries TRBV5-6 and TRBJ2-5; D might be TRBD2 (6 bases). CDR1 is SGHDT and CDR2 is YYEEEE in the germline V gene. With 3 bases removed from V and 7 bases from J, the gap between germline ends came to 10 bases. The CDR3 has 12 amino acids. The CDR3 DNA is TGTGCCAGCAGCTATGGGGACTGGACCCAGTACTTC. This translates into CASSYGDWTQYF.

The CDR3 nucleotides read TGTGCCAGCAGCGTAGCCATTTTAGGGGACGAGGGGCATAAGGGCTTCCACGAGCAGTACTTC. Translated, it gives CASSVAILGDEGHKGFHEQYF. The chain recombines TRBV9 with TRBJ2-7, with D perhaps matching TRBD1 or TRBD2 (5 bases each). V was clipped by 0 bases and J by 5 bases, with 33 bases between them. In germline, CDR1 is SGDLS, CDR2 YYNGEE. This CDR3 is 21 amino acids long. The full variable domain, its missing parts supplied by reference TRBV9 and TRBJ2-7, is DSGVTQTPKHLITATGQRVTLRCSPRSGDLSVYWYQQSLDQGLQFLIQYYNGEERAKGNILERFSAQQFPDLHSELNLSSLELGDSALYFCASSVAILGDEGHKGFHEQYFGPGTRLTVT.

The DNA for the CDR3 is TGTGCCAGCAGCGGAGGGGGCCGGGAGCAGTACTTC. Its translation: CASSGGGREQYF. This sequence joins TRBV28 and TRBJ2-7, with D possibly TRBD1 on 7 matching bases. There are 12 residues in the CDR3. CDR1 is MDHEN and CDR2 is SYDVKM in the germline V gene. V was trimmed by 6 bases and J by 7 bases, leaving 13 bases between them. The variable domain in full, with the rest retrieved from reference TRBV28 and TRBJ2-7, is DVKVTQSSRYLVKRTGEKVFLECVQDMDHENMFWYRQDPGLGLRLIYFSYDVKMKEKGDIPEGYSVSREKKERFSLILESASTNQTSMYLCASSGGGREQYFGPGTRLTVT.

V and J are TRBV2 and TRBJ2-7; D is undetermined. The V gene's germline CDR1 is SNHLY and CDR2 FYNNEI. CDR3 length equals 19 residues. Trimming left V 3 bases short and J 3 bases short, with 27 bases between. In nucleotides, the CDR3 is TGTGCCAGCAGTGACCACGTGTCCCGACTCCCAGTTGGGATCTACGAGCAGTACTTC. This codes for CASSDHVSRLPVGIYEQYF. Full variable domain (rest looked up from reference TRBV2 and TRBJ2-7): EPEVTQTPSHQVTQMGQEVILRCVPISNHLYFYWYRQILGQKVEFLVSFYNNEISEKSEIFDDQFSVERPDGSNFTLKIRSTKLEDSAMYFCASSDHVSRLPVGIYEQYFGPGTRLTVT.

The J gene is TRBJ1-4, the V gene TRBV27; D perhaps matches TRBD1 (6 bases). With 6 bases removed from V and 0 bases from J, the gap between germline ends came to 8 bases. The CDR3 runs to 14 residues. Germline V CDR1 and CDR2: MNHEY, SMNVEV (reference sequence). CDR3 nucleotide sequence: TGTGCCAGCAGCGCAGGGGCAACTAATGAAAAACTGTTTTTT. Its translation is CASSAGATNEKLFF.

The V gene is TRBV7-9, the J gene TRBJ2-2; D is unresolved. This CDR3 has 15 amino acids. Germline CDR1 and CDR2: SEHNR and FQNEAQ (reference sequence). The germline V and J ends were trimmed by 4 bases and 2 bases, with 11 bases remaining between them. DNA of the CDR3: TGTGCCAGCAGCTCTGTAGGGATCAACACCGGGGAGCTGTTTTTT. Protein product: CASSSVGINTGELFF.

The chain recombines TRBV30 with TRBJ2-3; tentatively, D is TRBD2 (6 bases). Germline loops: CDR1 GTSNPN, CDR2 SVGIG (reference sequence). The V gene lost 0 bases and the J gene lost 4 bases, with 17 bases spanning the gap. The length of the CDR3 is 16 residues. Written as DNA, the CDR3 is TGTGCCTGGAGTGTTGGGACTGCCGGTGTTTCAGATACGCAGTATTTT. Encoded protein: CAWSVGTAGVSDTQYF.

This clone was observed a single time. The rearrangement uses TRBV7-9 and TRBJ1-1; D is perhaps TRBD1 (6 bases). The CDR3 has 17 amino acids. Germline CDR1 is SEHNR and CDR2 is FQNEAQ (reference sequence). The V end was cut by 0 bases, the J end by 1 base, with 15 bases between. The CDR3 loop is CASSLAWSGVTNTEAFF. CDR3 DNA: TGTGCCAGCAGCTTAGCATGGTCAGGGGTGACGAACACTGAAGCTTTCTTT.

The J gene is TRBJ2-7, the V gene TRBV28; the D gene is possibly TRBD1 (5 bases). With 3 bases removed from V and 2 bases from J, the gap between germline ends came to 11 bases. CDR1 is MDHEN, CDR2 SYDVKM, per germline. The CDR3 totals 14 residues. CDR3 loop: CASSLGMGPYEQYF. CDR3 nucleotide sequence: TGTGCCAGCAGTTTGGGGATGGGGCCCTACGAGCAGTACTTC.

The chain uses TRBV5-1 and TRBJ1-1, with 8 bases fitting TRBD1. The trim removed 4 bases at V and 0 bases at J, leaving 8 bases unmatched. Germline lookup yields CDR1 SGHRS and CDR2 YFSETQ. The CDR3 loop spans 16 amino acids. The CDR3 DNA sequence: TGCGCCAGCAGCCGGGGACAGGAGGGGATGAACACTGAAGCTTTCTTT. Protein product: CASSRGQEGMNTEAFF.

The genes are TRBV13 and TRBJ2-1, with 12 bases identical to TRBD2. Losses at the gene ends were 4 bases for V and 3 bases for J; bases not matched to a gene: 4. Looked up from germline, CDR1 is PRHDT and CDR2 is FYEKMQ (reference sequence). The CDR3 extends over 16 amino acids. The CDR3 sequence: CASSSWTSGNYNEQFF. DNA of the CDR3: TGTGCCAGCAGCTCGTGGACTAGCGGGAACTACAATGAGCAGTTCTTC.

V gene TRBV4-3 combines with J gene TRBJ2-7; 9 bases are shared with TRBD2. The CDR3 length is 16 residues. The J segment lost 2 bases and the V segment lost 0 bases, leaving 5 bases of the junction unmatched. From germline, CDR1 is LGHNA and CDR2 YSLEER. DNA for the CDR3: TGCGCCAGCAGCCAAGAGGGCCTAGCGGGACCCTACGAGCAGTACTTC. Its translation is CASSQEGLAGPYEQYF.

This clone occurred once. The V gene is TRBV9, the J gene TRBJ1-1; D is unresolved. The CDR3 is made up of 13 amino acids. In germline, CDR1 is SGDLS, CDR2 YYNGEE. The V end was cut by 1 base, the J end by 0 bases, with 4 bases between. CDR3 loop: CASSVNVNTEAFF. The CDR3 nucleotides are TGTGCCAGCAGCGTAAATGTGAACACTGAAGCTTTCTTT.

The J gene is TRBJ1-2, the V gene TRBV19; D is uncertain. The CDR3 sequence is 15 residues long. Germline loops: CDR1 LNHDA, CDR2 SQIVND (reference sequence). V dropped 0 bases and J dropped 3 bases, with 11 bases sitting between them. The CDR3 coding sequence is TGTGCCAGTAGTATAGATCTTGAGACGGACTATGGCTACACCTTC. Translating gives CASSIDLETDYGYTF.

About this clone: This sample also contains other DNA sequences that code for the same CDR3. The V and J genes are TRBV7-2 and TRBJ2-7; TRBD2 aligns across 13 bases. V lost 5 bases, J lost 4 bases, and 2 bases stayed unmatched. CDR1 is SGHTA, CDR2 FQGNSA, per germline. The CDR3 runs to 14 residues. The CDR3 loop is CASSLGLAGYEQYF. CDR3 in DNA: TGTGCCAGCAGCCTGGGACTAGCGGGGTACGAGCAGTACTTC.

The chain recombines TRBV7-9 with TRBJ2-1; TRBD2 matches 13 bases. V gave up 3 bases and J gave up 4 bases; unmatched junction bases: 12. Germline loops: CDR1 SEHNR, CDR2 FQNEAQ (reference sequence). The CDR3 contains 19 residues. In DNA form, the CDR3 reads TGTGCCAGCAGCTTTGATTCTAGACTAGCGGGGGGCCAGTACAATGAGCAGTTCTTC. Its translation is CASSFDSRLAGGQYNEQFF.

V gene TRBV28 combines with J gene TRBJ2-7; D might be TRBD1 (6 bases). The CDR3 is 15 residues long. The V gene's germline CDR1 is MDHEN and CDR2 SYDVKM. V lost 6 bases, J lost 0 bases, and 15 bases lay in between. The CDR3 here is CASSWGTGLSYEQYF. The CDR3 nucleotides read TGTGCCAGCAGCTGGGGAACAGGGCTCTCCTACGAGCAGTACTTC.

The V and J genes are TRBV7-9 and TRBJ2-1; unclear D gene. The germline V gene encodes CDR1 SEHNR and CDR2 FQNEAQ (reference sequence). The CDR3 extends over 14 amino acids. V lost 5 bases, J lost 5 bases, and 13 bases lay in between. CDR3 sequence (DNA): TGTGCCAGCAGCGCCCCCCCGGCCCACAATGAGCAGTTCTTC. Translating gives CASSAPPAHNEQFF.

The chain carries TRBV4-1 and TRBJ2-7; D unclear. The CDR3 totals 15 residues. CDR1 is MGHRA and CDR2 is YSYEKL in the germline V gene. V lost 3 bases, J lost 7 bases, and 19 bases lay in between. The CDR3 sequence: CASSQSDLLLGEQYF. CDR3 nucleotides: TGCGCCAGCAGCCAGTCGGACCTTTTATTGGGAGAGCAGTACTTC.

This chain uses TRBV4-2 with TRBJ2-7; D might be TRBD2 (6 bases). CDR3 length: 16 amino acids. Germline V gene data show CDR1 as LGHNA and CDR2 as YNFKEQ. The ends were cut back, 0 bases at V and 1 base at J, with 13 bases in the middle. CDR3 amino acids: CASSQDDGRYSYEQYF. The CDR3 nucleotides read TGTGCCAGCAGCCAAGATGACGGGAGATATTCCTACGAGCAGTACTTC.

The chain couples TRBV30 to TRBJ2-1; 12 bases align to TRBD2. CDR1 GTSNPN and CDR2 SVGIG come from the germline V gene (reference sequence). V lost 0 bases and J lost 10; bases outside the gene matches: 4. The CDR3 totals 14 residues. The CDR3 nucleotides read TGTGCCTGGAGTGTCGGGCTAGCGGGAGGGGAGCAGTTCTTC. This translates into CAWSVGLAGGEQFF. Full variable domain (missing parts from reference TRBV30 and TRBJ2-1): SQTIHQWPATLVQPVGSPLSLECTVEGTSNPNLYWYRQAAGRGLQLLFYSVGIGQISSEVPQNLSASRPQDRQFILSSKKLLLSDSGFYLCAWSVGLAGGEQFFGPGTRLTVL.

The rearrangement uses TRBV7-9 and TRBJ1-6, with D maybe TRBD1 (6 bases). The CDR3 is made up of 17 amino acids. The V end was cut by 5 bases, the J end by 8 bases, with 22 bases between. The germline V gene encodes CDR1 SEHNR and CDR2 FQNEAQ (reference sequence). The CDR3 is CASSTPRDRLRDSPLHF. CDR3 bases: TGTGCCAGCAGCACACCCCGCGACAGGTTGAGGGATTCACCCCTCCACTTT.

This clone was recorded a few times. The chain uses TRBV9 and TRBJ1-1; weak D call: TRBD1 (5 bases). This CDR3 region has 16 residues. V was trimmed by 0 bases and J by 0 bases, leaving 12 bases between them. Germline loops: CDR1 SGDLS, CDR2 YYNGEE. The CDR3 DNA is TGTGCCAGCAGCGTAGAGTCAGGGAACTTGAACACTGAAGCTTTCTTT. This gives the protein CASSVESGNLNTEAFF.